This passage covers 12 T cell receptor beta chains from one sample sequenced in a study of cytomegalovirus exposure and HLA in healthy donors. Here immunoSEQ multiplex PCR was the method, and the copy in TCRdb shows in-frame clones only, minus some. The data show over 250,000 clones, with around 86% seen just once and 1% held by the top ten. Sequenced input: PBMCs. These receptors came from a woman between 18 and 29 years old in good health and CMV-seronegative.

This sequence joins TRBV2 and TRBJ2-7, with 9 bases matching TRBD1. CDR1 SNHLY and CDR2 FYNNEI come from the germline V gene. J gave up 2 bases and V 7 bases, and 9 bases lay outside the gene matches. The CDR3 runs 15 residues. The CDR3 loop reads CASTLWGQGTYEQYF. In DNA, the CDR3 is TGTGCCAGCACCCTCTGGGGACAGGGAACCTACGAGCAGTACTTC.

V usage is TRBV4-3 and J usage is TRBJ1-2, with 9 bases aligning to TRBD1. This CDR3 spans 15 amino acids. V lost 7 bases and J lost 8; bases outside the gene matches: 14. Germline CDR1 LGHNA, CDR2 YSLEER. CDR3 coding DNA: TGCGCCAGCAAGAGGGACAGGGTGCCTGAGGAGGGCTACACCTTC. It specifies CASKRDRVPEEGYTF.

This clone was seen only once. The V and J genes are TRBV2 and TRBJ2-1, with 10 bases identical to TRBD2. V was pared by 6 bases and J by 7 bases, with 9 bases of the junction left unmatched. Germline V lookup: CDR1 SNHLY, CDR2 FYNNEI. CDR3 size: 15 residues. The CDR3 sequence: CASSPERGGGNEQFF. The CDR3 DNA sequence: TGTGCCAGCAGCCCCGAGCGGGGGGGCGGGAATGAGCAGTTCTTC.

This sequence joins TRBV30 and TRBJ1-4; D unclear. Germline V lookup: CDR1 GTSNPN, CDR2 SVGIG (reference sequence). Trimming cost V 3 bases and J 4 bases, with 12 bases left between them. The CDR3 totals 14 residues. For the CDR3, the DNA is TGTGCCTGGAGGAGGGAGAGACTTAATGAAAAACTGTTTTTT. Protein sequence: CAWRRERLNEKLFF.

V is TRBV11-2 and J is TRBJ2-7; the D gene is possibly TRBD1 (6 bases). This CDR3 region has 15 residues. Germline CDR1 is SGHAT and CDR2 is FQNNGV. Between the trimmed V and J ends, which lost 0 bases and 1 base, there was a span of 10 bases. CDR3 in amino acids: CASSLEGGASYEQYF. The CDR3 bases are TGTGCCAGCAGCTTAGAAGGGGGTGCTTCCTACGAGCAGTACTTC. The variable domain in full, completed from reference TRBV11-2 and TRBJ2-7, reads EAGVAQSPRYKIIEKRQSVAFWCNPISGHATLYWYQQILGQGPKLLIQFQNNGVVDDSQLPKDRFSAERLKGVDSTLKIQPAKLEDSAVYLCASSLEGGASYEQYFGPGTRLTVT.

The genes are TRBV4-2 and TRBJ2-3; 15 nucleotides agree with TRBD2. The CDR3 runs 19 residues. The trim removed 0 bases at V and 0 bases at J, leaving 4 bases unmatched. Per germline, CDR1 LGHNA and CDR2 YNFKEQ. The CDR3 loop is CASSQDGLAGGPSTDTQYF. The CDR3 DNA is TGTGCCAGCAGCCAAGATGGACTAGCGGGGGGGCCCAGCACAGATACGCAGTATTTT.

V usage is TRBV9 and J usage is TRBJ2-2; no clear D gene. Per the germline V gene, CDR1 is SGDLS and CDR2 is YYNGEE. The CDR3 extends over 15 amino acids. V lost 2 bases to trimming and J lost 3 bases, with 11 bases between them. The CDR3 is CASSVAYSYTGELFF. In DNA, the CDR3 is TGTGCCAGCAGCGTGGCCTACAGTTACACCGGGGAGCTGTTTTTT.

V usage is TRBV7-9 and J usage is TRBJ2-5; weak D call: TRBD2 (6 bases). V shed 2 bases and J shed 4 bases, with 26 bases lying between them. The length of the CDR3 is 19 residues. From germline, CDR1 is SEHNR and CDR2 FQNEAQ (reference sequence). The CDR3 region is CASSLSEWEVLLRGETQYF. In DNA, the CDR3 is TGTGCCAGCAGCTTAAGCGAGTGGGAGGTCCTGCTTAGGGGAGAGACCCAGTACTTC.

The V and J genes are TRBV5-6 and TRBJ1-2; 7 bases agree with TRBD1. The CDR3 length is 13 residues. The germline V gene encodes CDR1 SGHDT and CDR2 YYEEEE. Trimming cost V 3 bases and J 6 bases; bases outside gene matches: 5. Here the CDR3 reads CASSSTGTDGYTF. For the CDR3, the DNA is TGTGCCAGCAGCTCAACCGGGACAGATGGCTACACCTTC.

The CDR3 region is CAWGEFNQPQHF. Here the CDR3 DNA reads TGTGCCTGGGGGGAATTCAATCAGCCCCAGCATTTT. The gene calls are TRBV7-9 and TRBJ1-5, with a possible D match to TRBD1 (5 bases). The germline V gene has CDR1 SEHNR and CDR2 FQNEAQ (reference sequence). V gave up 11 bases and J gave up 3 bases, with 11 bases separating them. This CDR3 is built from 12 residues.

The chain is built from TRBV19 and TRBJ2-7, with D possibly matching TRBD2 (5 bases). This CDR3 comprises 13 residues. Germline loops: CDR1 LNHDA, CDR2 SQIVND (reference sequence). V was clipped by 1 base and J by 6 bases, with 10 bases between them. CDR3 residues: CASSIGPAGEQYF. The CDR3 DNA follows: TGTGCCAGTAGTATAGGACCGGCGGGCGAGCAGTACTTC. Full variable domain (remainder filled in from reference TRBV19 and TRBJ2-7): DGGITQSPKYLFRKEGQNVTLSCEQNLNHDAMYWYRQDPGQGLRLIYYSQIVNDFQKGDIAEGYSVSREKKESFPLTVTSAQKNPTAFYLCASSIGPAGEQYFGPGTRLTVT.

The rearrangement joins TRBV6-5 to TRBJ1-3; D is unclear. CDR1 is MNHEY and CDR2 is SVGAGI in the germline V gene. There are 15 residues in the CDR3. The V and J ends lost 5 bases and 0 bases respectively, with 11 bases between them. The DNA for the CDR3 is TGTGCCAGCAGTAGGCAGGAGGACTCTGGAAACACCATATATTTT. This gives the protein CASSRQEDSGNTIYF.